The next 7 T cell receptor beta chains were all read from a single sample in a study of CD8 T cells in Susac syndrome. cDNA came from about 0.5 to 1 ug RNA primed by random hexamers. TCRdb re-called the immunoSEQ multiplex PCR reads through MiXCR, storing one row per CDR3 protein. Of some 190,000 distinct CDR3 sequences listed, approximately 95% are singletons. The material sequenced was CD4+ T cells from PBMCs. The receptors come from a human donor with multiple sclerosis.

The gene calls are TRBV12-3 or TRBV12-4 and TRBJ2-5, with 10 bases fitting TRBD2. V shed 1 base, J shed 5 bases, and the junction held 4 bases outside the gene matches. The CDR3 runs 15 residues. In nucleotides, the CDR3 is TGTGCCAGCAGTTTAGTTAGCGGGGGGATGGAGACCCAGTACTTC. Translating it yields CASSLVSGGMETQYF.

The J gene is TRBJ1-6, the V gene TRBV3-1; possible D gene TRBD1, 6 bases. The CDR3 is 14 amino acids. The V end was cut by 8 bases, the J end by 0 bases, with 8 bases between. Germline loops: CDR1 LGHDT, CDR2 YNNKEL (reference sequence). The CDR3 DNA reads TGTGCCAGCGGACAGAGCTCCTATAATTCACCCCTCCACTTT. This translates into CASGQSSYNSPLHF. Filled out from reference TRBV3-1 and TRBJ1-6, the complete variable domain reads DTAVSQTPKYLVTQMGNDKSIKCEQNLGHDTMYWYKQDSKKFLKIMFSYNNKELIINETVPNRFSPKSPDKAHLNLHINSLELGDSAVYFCASGQSSYNSPLHFGNGTRLTVT.

This clonotype was observed once. The chain joins TRBV28 to TRBJ2-7; D gene ambiguous. The CDR3 extends over 14 amino acids. CDR1 is MDHEN and CDR2 is SYDVKM in the germline V gene. Between the trimmed V and J ends, which lost 5 bases and 0 bases, there was a span of 11 bases. CDR3 sequence (DNA): TGTGCCAGCAGTAGAAGGTTCAGCTCCTACGAGCAGTACTTC. This sequence encodes CASSRRFSSYEQYF.

The chain links TRBV27 to TRBJ1-2; D is unclear. The CDR3 totals 15 residues. V was clipped by 2 bases and J by 8 bases, with 18 bases between them. Germline assignment: CDR1 MNHEY and CDR2 SMNVEV (reference sequence). CDR3 loop: CASSLMGGLGRGYTF. The CDR3 DNA reads TGTGCCAGCAGTTTAATGGGAGGACTGGGCCGGGGCTACACCTTC.

The chain employs TRBV9 and TRBJ1-2, with a tentative D call TRBD1 (5 bases). V was pared by 0 bases and J by 7 bases, with 19 bases between. CDR1 and CDR2 from the germline V gene are SGDLS and YYNGEE. The CDR3 runs to 16 residues. The CDR3 bases are TGTGCCAGCAGCGTAGGGTTCGGACTCATAACAGGTGGCTACACCTTC. It yields the protein CASSVGFGLITGGYTF.

V is TRBV2 and J is TRBJ2-5; tentatively, D is TRBD2 (6 bases). This CDR3 comprises 13 residues. The germline V gene has CDR1 SNHLY and CDR2 FYNNEI. V was clipped by 8 bases and J by 4 bases, with 14 bases between them. The CDR3 sequence: CASEIEAGETQYF. The CDR3, as DNA: TGTGCCAGCGAAATCGAAGCGGGAGAGACCCAGTACTTC.

V is TRBV3-1 and J is TRBJ2-7; D is ambiguous. The V gene lost 4 bases and the J gene lost 1 base, with 14 bases spanning the gap. The CDR3 consists of 15 residues. Germline V gene data show CDR1 as LGHDT and CDR2 as YNNKEL (reference sequence). The CDR3 sequence is CASSPDGALSYEQYF. The CDR3 bases are TGTGCCAGCAGCCCGGACGGAGCCCTTTCCTACGAGCAGTACTTC.